These T cell receptor beta chains were read from a single sample in a study of T-cell reconstitution after alpha-beta-depleted transplantation in children. TCRdb re-analysed the PCR reads in MiXCR, keeping a single row per CDR3 protein. The sample holds around 700,000 distinct CDR3 sequences; about an eighth are singletons and the top ten take 0.79%. The material sequenced was PBMCs, taken before TCRalphabeta/CD19-depleted stem cell transplant. These receptors all stem from a girl aged 2-10 years with congenital amegakaryocytic thrombocytopenia, due to receive a stem cell transplant. The CDR3 runs from the conserved cysteine through the conserved F or W. A D gene is named only where the DNA matches it firmly. Clone size is given for some rows only: seen once, a few or many times, or a class if the clone is expanded.

CDR3 length,clone size,D gene,V gene,J gene,CDR3 protein,CDR3 DNA
16,NA,TRBD2,TRBV10-3,TRBJ2-7,CAISESLSGGTYEQYF,TGTGCCATCAGTGAGTCGCTTAGCGGGGGGACCTACGAGCAGTACTTC
16,NA,TRBD1,TRBV7-8,TRBJ2-1,CASSLLPGQGSDEQFF,TGTGCCAGCAGCTTACTCCCCGGACAGGGTAGCGATGAGCAGTTCTTC
15,NA,NA,TRBV11-2,TRBJ2-4,CASSLRGIPKNIQYF,TGTGCCAGCAGCTTACGCGGGATACCCAAAAACATTCAGTACTTC
12,NA,NA,TRBV5-6,TRBJ2-5,CASSLSLGPEYF,TGTGCCAGCAGCTTGTCCCTGGGCCCCGAGTACTTC
10,many,NA,TRBV29-1,TRBJ2-2,CSVFLGELFF,TGCAGCGTTTTTTTAGGGGAGCTGTTTTTT
14,many,TRBD2,TRBV5-1,TRBJ2-1,CASSLELAGGEQFF,TGCGCCAGCAGCTTGGAGCTAGCGGGAGGTGAGCAGTTCTTC
14,many,TRBD2,TRBV29-1,TRBJ2-1,CSDAGLAGVVEQFF,TGCAGCGACGCAGGACTAGCGGGAGTTGTTGAGCAGTTCTTC
13,many,TRBD2,TRBV29-1,TRBJ2-1,CSVELGGSGEQFF,TGCAGCGTTGAACTCGGCGGGAGCGGTGAGCAGTTCTTC
11,few,NA,TRBV12-3/TRBV12-4,TRBJ2-7,CASRDPYEQYF,TGTGCCAGCCGTGACCCCTACGAGCAGTACTTC
16,few,NA,TRBV15,TRBJ2-7,CATSRDLSLVFYEQYF,TGTGCCACCAGCAGAGATCTCAGTCTAGTTTTCTACGAGCAGTACTTC
16,few,TRBD2,TRBV12-3/TRBV12-4,TRBJ2-1,CASSLAGPSGTNEQFF,TGTGCCAGCAGTTTAGCGGGGCCTAGCGGGACGAATGAGCAGTTCTTC
15,many,NA,TRBV7-2,TRBJ1-3,CASSVRSFSGNTIYF,TGTGCCAGCAGCGTCCGGTCCTTTTCTGGAAACACCATATATTTT
13,many,NA,TRBV29-1,TRBJ1-1,CSVEWGMNTEAFF,TGCAGCGTTGAATGGGGAATGAACACTGAAGCTTTCTTT
13,NA,NA,TRBV12-3/TRBV12-4,TRBJ2-4,CASRHENQNIQYF,TGTGCCAGCCGACACGAAAACCAAAACATTCAGTACTTC
13,few,NA,TRBV7-6,TRBJ2-5,CASSLAPLETQYF,TGTGCCAGCAGCTTAGCGCCTTTAGAGACCCAGTACTTC
16,few,TRBD2,TRBV5-1,TRBJ2-1,CASSLAGGLNDNEQFF,TGCGCCAGCAGCTTAGCGGGAGGGTTGAATGACAATGAGCAGTTCTTC